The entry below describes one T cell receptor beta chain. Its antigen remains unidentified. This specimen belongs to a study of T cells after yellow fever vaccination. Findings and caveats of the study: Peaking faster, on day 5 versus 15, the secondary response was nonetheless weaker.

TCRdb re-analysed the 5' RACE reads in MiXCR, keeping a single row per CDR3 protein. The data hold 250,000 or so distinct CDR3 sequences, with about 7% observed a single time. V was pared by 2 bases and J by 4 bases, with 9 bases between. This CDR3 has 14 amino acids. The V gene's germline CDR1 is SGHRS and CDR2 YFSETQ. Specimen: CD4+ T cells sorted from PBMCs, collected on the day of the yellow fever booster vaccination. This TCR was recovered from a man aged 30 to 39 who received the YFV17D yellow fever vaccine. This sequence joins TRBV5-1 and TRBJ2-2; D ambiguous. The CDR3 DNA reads TGCGCCAGCAGCTTAGTCGGTATCACCGGGGAGCTGTTTTTT. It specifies CASSLVGITGELFF. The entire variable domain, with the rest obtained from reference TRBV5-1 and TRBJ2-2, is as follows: KAGVTQTPRYLIKTRGQQVTLSCSPISGHRSVSWYQQTPGQGLQFLFEYFSETQRNKGNFPGRFSGRQFSNSRSEMNVSTLELGDSALYLCASSLVGITGELFFGEGSRLTVL.